This TCR beta chain derives from a study of glioma-infiltrating T cells. Across the whole study: Dexamethasone exposure before glioma surgery was limited to six or fewer days.

The study's findings and limits: Signature shared blood CDR3 motifs were enriched in low-divergence and depleted in high-divergence patients. Above-expected tissue-blood divergence occurred in all gliomas, most in low-grade ones.

Trimming left V 4 bases short and J 3 bases short, with 4 bases between. The CDR3 covers 11 residues. Germline CDR1 and CDR2: MDHEN and SYDVKM. A word on this clonotype: The antigen is undetermined.

TCR alpha and beta CDR3 regions were amplified from RNA using iRepertoire nested multiplex PCR. For one-step reverse transcription and amplification, 100-400 ng of tissue mRNA or PBMC total RNA was used. MiXCR, run by TCRdb on the multiplex PCR reads, gives a single entry per CDR3 protein. The data contain about 400,000 distinct CDR3 sequences, approximately 42% of them singletons. This sequence was found in a human donor with low-grade glioma or glioblastoma, undergoing nonglioma brain surgery, or in good health (not recorded which). The sequenced sample was glioma tissue, nonneoplastic brain tissue, or PBMCs (not recorded which). The rearrangement links TRBV28 to TRBJ2-7; no definite D call. The CDR3 sequence: CASSYHYEQYF. CDR3 coding DNA: TGTGCCAGCAGTTACCACTACGAGCAGTACTTC.